This T cell receptor beta chain appears in the sequencing data of a study of blood T cells in healthy people across ages. Overall study context: Template-switching capture recovered about one barcoded beta molecule per two T cells.

Ranging in age from roughly 6 to 100, the donors were healthy Caucasian individuals from Russia. Per individual sample, total RNA of at least 6 micrograms was extracted. The table lists this clonotype with many counts. The ends were cut back, 6 bases at V and 6 bases at J, with 18 bases in the middle. This CDR3 has 15 residues. The germline gives CDR1 MNHEY, CDR2 SVGAGI. Primers used in a second PCR of about 7 to 12 cycles were a sample-barcoded 5' primer and a J-beta primer mix. Sequencing of every sample gave 2.5 million or more CDR3-containing paired-end reads. TCRdb redid the calling of the 5' RACE reads with MiXCR, one entry per CDR3 protein. The sample lists about 320,000 distinct CDR3 sequences; 25% to 30% were seen once.

This clonotype was obtained from a woman aged 70-85 years in good health. Sequenced material: blood. J is TRBJ2-4 and V is TRBV6-5, with D possibly TRBD2 on 6 matching bases. Here the CDR3 reads CASSPLGTGGNIQYF. The CDR3 nucleotides read TGTGCCAGCAGCCCGCTGGGGACCGGGGGAAACATTCAGTACTTC.